The 27 T cell receptor beta chains below all came from one sample that was sequenced in a study of blood T cell repertoires in COVID-19. The data were produced by immunoSEQ multiplex PCR, yet TCRdb's version contains in-frame clones alone and is incomplete. The table lists fewer than 110,000 clones, almost 90% of them singletons, with 3% to 3.5% in the top ten. Source material: peripheral blood. The origin of the receptors is a human donor in a cohort sampled during active COVID-19.

The rearrangement uses TRBV28 and TRBJ1-1; D remains ambiguous. V lost 1 base and J lost 10, with 4 bases in between. Germline V gene lookup returns CDR1 MDHEN and CDR2 SYDVKM. This CDR3 comprises 10 residues. The CDR3 DNA follows: TGTGCCAGCAGTTTATCTGTAGCTTTCTTT. Protein: CASSLSVAFF. The full variable domain, its missing parts supplied by reference TRBV28 and TRBJ1-1, is DVKVTQSSRYLVKRTGEKVFLECVQDMDHENMFWYRQDPGLGLRLIYFSYDVKMKEKGDIPEGYSVSREKKERFSLILESASTNQTSMYLCASSLSVAFFGQGTRLTVV.

The chain has TRBV27 and TRBJ2-5; 14 bases line up with TRBD2. The CDR3 covers 16 residues. Germline V gene data show CDR1 as MNHEY and CDR2 as SMNVEV (reference sequence). Unmatched junction bases numbered 7, after V lost 6 bases and J lost 4 bases. The CDR3: CASSRLAGGAGETQYF. Here the CDR3 DNA reads TGTGCCAGCAGCCGACTAGCGGGAGGGGCTGGAGAGACCCAGTACTTC.

The genes are TRBV4-3 and TRBJ2-1, with 8 bases identical to TRBD2. The CDR3 totals 16 residues. The germline V gene has CDR1 LGHNA and CDR2 YSLEER. The ends lost 0 bases at V and 5 bases at J; junction bases unmatched: 6. As DNA, the CDR3 is TGCGCCAGCAGCCAAGATTGGCTAGCGGGTAACAATGAGCAGTTCTTC. Protein product: CASSQDWLAGNNEQFF.

This chain uses TRBV27 with TRBJ1-2; a possible D gene is TRBD1 (6 bases). Trimming cost V 9 bases and J 3 bases, with 11 bases left between them. The CDR3 contains 12 residues. The germline V gene has CDR1 MNHEY and CDR2 SMNVEV (reference sequence). The CDR3 DNA reads TGTGCCAGTAGACAGGAAGACTATGGCTACACCTTC. Its translation is CASRQEDYGYTF.

This sequence joins TRBV28 and TRBJ1-2; TRBD1 is a possible D gene (5 bases). Trimming left V 4 bases short and J 3 bases short, with 18 bases between. CDR3 size: 16 residues. The germline CDR1 and CDR2 sequences are MDHEN and SYDVKM. The CDR3 DNA sequence: TGTGCCAGCAGTTCAAACGGCCCCGGGGGGTACTATGGCTACACCTTC. Translating gives CASSSNGPGGYYGYTF.

This clone was counted once. This chain links TRBV2 with TRBJ2-2, with 7 bases identical to TRBD2. The CDR3 consists of 16 residues. Germline values: CDR1 SNHLY, CDR2 FYNNEI. The V gene end was trimmed by 2 bases and the J gene end by 1 base; junction bases not matched to a gene: 4. CDR3 in DNA: TGTGCCAGCAGTGAAATTCTAGCGGTGAACACCGGGGAGCTGTTTTTT. It yields the protein CASSEILAVNTGELFF.

The table lists this clone with a count of one. This rearrangement joins TRBV25-1 to TRBJ2-1; maybe TRBD2 (7 bases). Trimming cost V 0 bases and J 7 bases, with 16 bases left between them. The germline V gene has CDR1 MGHDK and CDR2 SYGVNS. The CDR3 is made up of 16 amino acids. This CDR3 is CASSEYGGGPYNEQFF. The CDR3 DNA reads TGTGCCAGCAGTGAATATGGGGGGGGGCCTTATAATGAGCAGTTCTTC.

The chain uses TRBV6-5 and TRBJ1-2; the D gene is possibly TRBD1 (6 bases). V lost 10 bases and J 4 bases, leaving 16 bases between the germline ends. The V gene's germline CDR1 is MNHEY and CDR2 SVGAGI. This CDR3 is built from 13 residues. The CDR3 here is CATRTGTLYGYTF. In nucleotides, the CDR3 is TGTGCCACCCGAACCGGGACACTCTATGGCTACACCTTC.

The V and J genes are TRBV9 and TRBJ2-4; 7 positions agree with TRBD2. CDR1 SGDLS and CDR2 YYNGEE come from the germline V gene. The CDR3 runs to 16 residues. Trimming cost V 0 bases and J 0 bases; bases outside gene matches: 3. CDR3 loop: CASSVGGGGAKNIQYF. CDR3 DNA: TGTGCCAGCAGCGTAGGCGGGGGAGGAGCCAAAAACATTCAGTACTTC.

The chain employs TRBV12-3 or TRBV12-4 and TRBJ1-5, with TRBD1 matching 7 bases. Trimming cost V 6 bases and J 4 bases; bases outside gene matches: 3. This CDR3 region has 13 residues. DNA for the CDR3: TGTGCCAGCAGCCCGACAGGGAATCAGCCCCAGCATTTT. Amino acids: CASSPTGNQPQHF.

This chain connects TRBV10-3 to TRBJ2-7; weak D call: TRBD2 (5 bases). The V gene's germline CDR1 is ENHRY and CDR2 SYGVKD. The CDR3 loop spans 15 amino acids. Between the trimmed V and J ends, which lost 0 bases and 1 base, there was a span of 10 bases. The CDR3 loop reads CAISESGSGSYEQYF. DNA for the CDR3: TGTGCCATCAGTGAGTCGGGGTCGGGATCCTACGAGCAGTACTTC.

The chain has TRBV4-1 and TRBJ2-7; 7 bases align to TRBD1. J was trimmed by 6 bases and V by 4 bases; bases with no gene match: 12. Germline assignment: CDR1 MGHRA and CDR2 YSYEKL. The CDR3 runs to 15 residues. CDR3 in amino acids: CASSRQITGVGEQYF. CDR3 DNA: TGCGCCAGCAGCCGTCAAATTACAGGGGTTGGCGAGCAGTACTTC.

The chain carries TRBV4-1 and TRBJ2-6; 8 nucleotides align to TRBD1. The trim removed 1 base at V and 4 bases at J, leaving 12 bases unmatched. The CDR3 has 19 amino acids. Germline V CDR1 and CDR2: MGHRA, YSYEKL. The CDR3 DNA sequence: TGCGCCAGCAGCCAAGGGATCAGGGGGCGCGCCACGGGGGCCAACGTCCTGACTTTC. It codes for CASSQGIRGRATGANVLTF.

V is TRBV27 and J is TRBJ2-7, with 10 bases fitting TRBD2. The length of the CDR3 is 16 residues. Germline V gene lookup returns CDR1 MNHEY and CDR2 SMNVEV (reference sequence). V trimming: 6 bases; J trimming: 1 base; junction bases outside the gene matches: 9. CDR3 sequence (DNA): TGTGCCAGCAGATTTATAGCGGGAGGAGTTTCCTACGAGCAGTACTTC. This encodes CASRFIAGGVSYEQYF.

V gene TRBV11-3 combines with J gene TRBJ2-3, with D perhaps TRBD2 (6 bases). The CDR3 has 15 amino acids. The germline gives CDR1 SGHNT, CDR2 YENEEA. Trimming stripped 0 bases from V and 3 bases from J, with 10 bases between. The CDR3 reads CASSLEGGPTDTQYF. The CDR3 DNA sequence: TGTGCCAGCAGCTTAGAAGGAGGGCCGACAGATACGCAGTATTTT.

The chain links TRBV18 to TRBJ2-7; weak D call: TRBD2 (6 bases). The CDR3 sequence is 14 residues long. Trimming removed 4 bases from V and 2 bases from J, with 12 bases in between. Germline loops: CDR1 KGHSH, CDR2 LQKENI. The CDR3 reads CASSLSGLTYEQYF. CDR3 in DNA: TGTGCCAGCTCACTTTCGGGACTCACCTACGAGCAGTACTTC.

The chain is built from TRBV7-7 and TRBJ2-2, with 8 bases lining up with TRBD1. The CDR3 is made up of 16 amino acids. The trim removed 5 bases at V and 3 bases at J, leaving 8 bases unmatched. CDR1 and CDR2 (germline): SSHAT, FNYEAQ (reference sequence). The CDR3 DNA follows: TGTGCCAGCAGCCCATTGGGCAGGGGGCACACCGGGGAGCTGTTTTTT. This encodes CASSPLGRGHTGELFF.

This chain joins TRBV9 and TRBJ1-3, with 7 positions matching TRBD1. With V trimmed by 0 bases and J by 2 bases, 5 bases remained unmatched. Germline assignment: CDR1 SGDLS and CDR2 YYNGEE. CDR3 length equals 16 residues. The CDR3, as DNA: TGTGCCAGCAGCGTAGCTACGGGGACAGCTGGAAACACCATATATTTT. Translation gives CASSVATGTAGNTIYF.

J is TRBJ1-1 and V is TRBV5-1; D is possibly TRBD1 (5 bases). Germline assignment: CDR1 SGHRS and CDR2 YFSETQ. CDR3 length: 15 residues. V gave up 0 bases and J gave up 6 bases, with 15 bases separating them. The CDR3 DNA sequence: TGCGCCAGCAGCTTGGCTTGGGGGGGTTTCGCTGAAGCTTTCTTT. Amino acids: CASSLAWGGFAEAFF.

The J gene is TRBJ1-1, the V gene TRBV27; 7 bases fit TRBD1. The CDR3 runs to 13 residues. From germline, CDR1 is MNHEY and CDR2 SMNVEV (reference sequence). The V gene end was trimmed by 5 bases and the J gene end by 3 bases; junction bases not matched to a gene: 3. This CDR3 reads CASSHRGHTEAFF. The CDR3 bases are TGTGCCAGCAGTCACAGGGGCCACACTGAAGCTTTCTTT.

Note on this clone: Other nucleotide sequences from this sample produce the same CDR3. V and J are TRBV12-3 or TRBV12-4 and TRBJ2-7, with D uncertain. The V end was cut by 1 base, the J end by 2 bases, with 6 bases between. The CDR3 is 13 residues long. The CDR3 DNA reads as TGTGCCAGCAGTTTAGGCAGAACCTACGAGCAGTACTTC. This codes for CASSLGRTYEQYF.

V usage is TRBV18 and J usage is TRBJ1-1, with D tentatively TRBD1 (6 bases). In germline, CDR1 is KGHSH, CDR2 LQKENI. This CDR3 has 14 residues. V lost 5 bases, J lost 0 bases, and 10 bases lay in between. CDR3 region: CASSFGQLNTEAFF. The CDR3 DNA reads as TGTGCCAGCTCATTTGGACAGTTGAACACTGAAGCTTTCTTT.

This chain links TRBV15 with TRBJ1-3; no clear D. The V gene's germline CDR1 is LNHNV and CDR2 YYDKDF (reference sequence). CDR3 size: 19 residues. With 1 base removed from V and 0 bases from J, the gap between germline ends came to 19 bases. The CDR3 nucleotides are TGTGCCACCAGCAGAGGTAGGCGCGGCCGTGGCGCCTCTGGAAACACCATATATTTT. Protein product: CATSRGRRGRGASGNTIYF.

This clone was detected ten times or more. The V call is TRBV6-5, the J call TRBJ2-2; possibly TRBD2 for D (6 bases). Deletions cut 6 bases from V and 2 bases from J, with 10 bases between. The CDR3 is made up of 14 amino acids. The germline CDR1 and CDR2 sequences are MNHEY and SVGAGI. The chain's CDR3 is CASSPGTNTGELFF. In DNA, the CDR3 is TGTGCCAGCAGCCCCGGGACTAACACCGGGGAGCTGTTTTTT.

The chain combines TRBV19 with TRBJ2-1; 11 bases agree with TRBD1. The V and J ends lost 9 bases and 4 bases, in that order; junction bases with no gene match: 2. There are 13 residues in the CDR3. Germline assignment: CDR1 LNHDA and CDR2 SQIVND (reference sequence). Written as DNA, the CDR3 is TGTGCCAGCGGGACAGGGGGGTACAATGAGCAGTTCTTC. It translates to CASGTGGYNEQFF.

The V gene is TRBV9, the J gene TRBJ2-3; D gene ambiguous. The CDR3 runs to 12 residues. Germline values: CDR1 SGDLS, CDR2 YYNGEE. The V and J ends lost 6 bases and 0 bases respectively, with 5 bases between them. CDR3 region: CASTRSTDTQYF. DNA for the CDR3: TGTGCCAGCACACGGAGCACAGATACGCAGTATTTT.

The chain links TRBV11-2 to TRBJ1-3; perhaps TRBD1 as D (6 bases). The CDR3 sequence is 17 residues long. Germline lookup yields CDR1 SGHAT and CDR2 FQNNGV. The germline V and J ends were trimmed by 5 bases and 1 base, with 18 bases remaining between them. The CDR3 nucleotides read TGTGCCAGCAGCCGCCCCAACAGGGCTCGATCTGGAAACACCATATATTTT. Amino acids: CASSRPNRARSGNTIYF.